Below, 12 T cell receptor beta chains from the same sample are listed, as sequenced in a study of shared clonotypes between healthy human individuals. Sequenced by immunoSEQ multiplex PCR; TCRdb stores in-frame clones only, minus some. The table shows roughly 480,000 clones, with around 80% occurring only once. The specimen sequenced was PBMCs. All receptors derive from a woman aged 40 to 49 in good health. Some clones in this sample may be carry-over from other donors' samples.

The chain links TRBV6-1 to TRBJ2-1; 9 bases line up with TRBD2. This CDR3 is built from 16 residues. V shed 1 base, J shed 2 bases, and the junction held 3 bases outside the gene matches. Germline CDR1 MNHNS, CDR2 SASEGT. The DNA of the CDR3 is TGTGCCAGCAGTGAAGGCGGGAGGGGTCCCTACAATGAGCAGTTCTTC. This translates into CASSEGGRGPYNEQFF.

Concerning this clone itself: Other DNA sequences from this sample encode an identical CDR3 as well. This sequence joins TRBV7-9 and TRBJ2-5, with TRBD2 matching over 8 bases. The CDR3 sequence is 15 residues long. After removal of 5 bases from V and 5 bases from J, the junction contained 10 bases not matched to a gene. The V gene's germline CDR1 is SEHNR and CDR2 FQNEAQ (reference sequence). The CDR3 reads CASSPGLAGGETQYF. The CDR3 DNA follows: TGTGCCAGCAGCCCCGGACTAGCTGGGGGGGAGACCCAGTACTTC.

The chain joins TRBV7-9 to TRBJ1-2; 10 nucleotides agree with TRBD1. The CDR3 contains 14 residues. Germline CDR1 is SEHNR and CDR2 is FQNEAQ (reference sequence). V lost 1 base, J lost 8 bases, and 4 bases stayed unmatched. The chain's CDR3 is CASSLVGQGSGYTF. In nucleotides, the CDR3 is TGTGCCAGCAGCTTAGTGGGACAGGGGAGCGGCTACACCTTC.

This sequence joins TRBV19 and TRBJ1-5; D uncertain. The ends were cut back, 3 bases at V and 3 bases at J, with 9 bases in the middle. The CDR3 is 14 residues long. Germline values: CDR1 LNHDA, CDR2 SQIVND (reference sequence). The CDR3 spells CASSMSGANQPQHF. In DNA form, the CDR3 reads TGTGCCAGTAGTATGTCAGGCGCCAATCAGCCCCAGCATTTT.

The gene calls are TRBV9 and TRBJ2-3; no clear D. Germline V gene data show CDR1 as SGDLS and CDR2 as YYNGEE. The CDR3 is made up of 16 amino acids. V was trimmed by 0 bases and J by 0 bases, leaving 11 bases between them. DNA for the CDR3: TGTGCCAGCAGCGTAGTGGGCGGAATTAGCACAGATACGCAGTATTTT. It translates to CASSVVGGISTDTQYF.

The V gene is TRBV6-5, the J gene TRBJ2-7; 8 nucleotides align to TRBD2. From germline, CDR1 is MNHEY and CDR2 SVGAGI. This CDR3 comprises 15 residues. Unmatched junction bases numbered 8, after V lost 2 bases and J lost 5 bases. The CDR3 loop is CASSYTRTSSDEQYF. CDR3 nucleotide sequence: TGTGCCAGCAGTTACACTCGGACTAGCAGCGACGAGCAGTACTTC.

This chain joins TRBV28 and TRBJ1-3; 7 nucleotides align to TRBD1. From germline, CDR1 is MDHEN and CDR2 SYDVKM. Unmatched junction bases numbered 5, after V lost 6 bases and J lost 0 bases. The CDR3 spans 15 residues. CDR3 sequence (DNA): TGTGCCAGCAGAGACAGGGCACGCTCTGGAAACACCATATATTTT. Amino acids: CASRDRARSGNTIYF.

Comment on this clone: A much larger clone is a single base away; this may be a read error. Other nucleotide sequences in the sample specify the same CDR3. CDR3 region: CASSPDRDRGYTF. The CDR3 DNA follows: TGTGCCAGCAGCCCAGACCGGGACAGGGGCTACACTTTC. The rearrangement joins TRBV5-4 to TRBJ1-2; TRBD1 matches 10 bases. CDR1 is SGHNT, CDR2 YYREEE, per germline (reference sequence). The CDR3 is 13 amino acids.

The chain joins TRBV2 to TRBJ2-2, with 8 positions matching TRBD2. This CDR3 contains 14 residues. Germline V lookup: CDR1 SNHLY, CDR2 FYNNEI. Losses at the gene ends were 8 bases for V and 5 bases for J; bases not matched to a gene: 7. CDR3 in amino acids: CASREGLSTGELFF. The CDR3 DNA follows: TGTGCCAGCCGGGAGGGGTTGAGTACCGGGGAGCTGTTTTTT.

V usage is TRBV7-8 and J usage is TRBJ1-4; D is possibly TRBD1 (5 bases). The ends were cut back, 2 bases at V and 8 bases at J, with 9 bases in the middle. The length of the CDR3 is 13 residues. Germline loops: CDR1 SGHVS, CDR2 FQNEAQ. The CDR3 region is CASSLSGREKLFF. The CDR3 region has the DNA TGTGCCAGCAGCTTATCAGGGCGAGAAAAACTGTTTTTT.

The CDR3 loop is CASSPTGIDTQYF. CDR3 DNA: TGTGCCAGCAGCCCGACAGGGATCGATACGCAGTATTTT. The gene calls are TRBV5-6 and TRBJ2-3; 7 positions match TRBD1. This CDR3 spans 13 amino acids. The trim removed 4 bases at V and 6 bases at J, leaving 5 bases unmatched. CDR1 and CDR2 (germline): SGHDT, YYEEEE.

V usage is TRBV27 and J usage is TRBJ2-5; D is possibly TRBD1 (6 bases). There are 15 residues in the CDR3. The germline CDR1 and CDR2 sequences are MNHEY and SMNVEV (reference sequence). Trimming shortened V by 3 bases and J by 1 base, and 12 bases separated the two germline ends. The CDR3 protein is CASSLNLGAQETQYF. CDR3 coding DNA: TGTGCCAGCAGTTTGAACCTGGGGGCCCAAGAGACCCAGTACTTC.